This is a list of T cell receptor beta chains from one sample in a study of T cells after yellow fever vaccination. TCRdb ran MiXCR on the 5' RACE reads and lists one entry per CDR3 protein. Among a few hundred thousand distinct CDR3 sequences listed, approximately 3.8% were seen once. The sample consisted of PBMCs, taken on the day of the yellow fever booster vaccination. These TCRs come from a man aged 18 to 29 who received the YFV17D yellow fever vaccine. CDR3s leave out the opening cysteine and the closing phenylalanine or tryptophan.

v_gene	j_gene	CDR3aa
TRBV13	TRBJ2-4	ASSLRAKQNIQY
TRBV20-1	TRBJ1-6	SAARPTGGNSPLH
TRBV20-1	TRBJ2-5	SVGSRRETQY
TRBV4-1	TRBJ2-1	ASSLRLGQLINEQF
TRBV11-2	TRBJ1-1	ASSLEAMGGFTEAF
TRBV5-1	TRBJ2-5	ASSSDGLVGETQY
TRBV4-1	TRBJ2-5	ASSQEGGQETQY
TRBV27	TRBJ2-3	ASSFGYSSTDTQY
TRBV10-3	TRBJ1-2	AISGRGQGVSDGYT
TRBV6-5	TRBJ1-5	ASSLSGKNQPQH
TRBV18	TRBJ2-7	ASSPDQGPYEQY
TRBV15	TRBJ2-5	ATSIPGAGVETQY
TRBV5-1	TRBJ2-5	ASTLAAQETQY
TRBV12-3/TRBV12-4	TRBJ2-1	ASSLASSINEQF
TRBV12-3/TRBV12-4	TRBJ1-2	ASSRRVDGYT
TRBV7-2	TRBJ2-5	ASTRGGQETQY